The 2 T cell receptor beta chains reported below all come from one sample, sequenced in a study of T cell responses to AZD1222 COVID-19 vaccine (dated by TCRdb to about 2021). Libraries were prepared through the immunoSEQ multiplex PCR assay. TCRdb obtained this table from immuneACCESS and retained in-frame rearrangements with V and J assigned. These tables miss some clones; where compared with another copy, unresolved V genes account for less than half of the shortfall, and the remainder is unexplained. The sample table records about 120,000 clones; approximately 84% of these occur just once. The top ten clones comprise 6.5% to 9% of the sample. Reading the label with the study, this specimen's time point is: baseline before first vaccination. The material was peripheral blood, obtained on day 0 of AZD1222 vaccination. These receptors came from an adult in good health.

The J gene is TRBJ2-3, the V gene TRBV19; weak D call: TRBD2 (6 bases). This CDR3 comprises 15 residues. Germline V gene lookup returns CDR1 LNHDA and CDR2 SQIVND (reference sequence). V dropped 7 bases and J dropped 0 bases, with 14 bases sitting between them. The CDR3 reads CASIPRLGSTDTQYF. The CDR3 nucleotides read TGTGCCAGTATCCCTAGACTAGGGAGCACAGATACGCAGTATTTT.

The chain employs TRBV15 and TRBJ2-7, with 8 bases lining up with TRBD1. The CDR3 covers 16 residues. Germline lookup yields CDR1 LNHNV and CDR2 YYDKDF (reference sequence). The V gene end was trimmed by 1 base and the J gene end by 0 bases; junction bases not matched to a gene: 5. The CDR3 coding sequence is TGTGCCACCAGCAGAGGGGGACAGGACTACTCCTACGAGCAGTACTTC. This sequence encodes CATSRGGQDYSYEQYF. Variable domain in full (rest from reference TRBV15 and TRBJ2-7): DAMVIQNPRYQVTQFGKPVTLSCSQTLNHNVMYWYQQKSSQAPKLLFHYYDKDFNNEADTPDNFQSRRPNTSFCFLDIRSPGLGDTAMYLCATSRGGQDYSYEQYFGPGTRLTVT.